This entry lists 16 T cell receptor beta chains sequenced from one sample in a study of T-cell reconstitution after alpha-beta-depleted transplantation in children. The authors prepared the TCRbeta library with unique molecular identifiers. Each CDR3 protein is one row after TCRdb ran MiXCR on the PCR reads. The data contain about 420,000 distinct CDR3 sequences, about a sixth of them singletons. The sample in question was PBMCs, mostly from graft donor cells, obtained 360 days after TCRalphabeta/CD19-depleted stem cell transplant. The receptors originated from a boy younger than two who had a stem cell transplant for Wiskott-Aldrich syndrome, so the T cells may come from the graft donor.

In this sample, this clonotype turned up many times. The rearrangement uses TRBV6-2 or TRBV6-3 and TRBJ2-1; 7 bases match TRBD1. CDR3 length: 16 residues. V lost 2 bases, J lost 4 bases, and 8 bases stayed unmatched. The germline gives CDR1 MNHEY, CDR2 SVGEGT. This chain's CDR3 is CASSYTDRAPYNEQFF. The CDR3 DNA is TGTGCCAGCAGTTACACCGACAGGGCCCCATACAATGAGCAGTTCTTC.

This clonotype was observed a handful of times. The chain links TRBV20-1 to TRBJ2-2; 7 nucleotides line up with TRBD2. The CDR3 has 16 amino acids. The germline gives CDR1 DFQATT, CDR2 SNEGSKA (reference sequence). Germline trimming cut 0 bases from V and 0 bases from J; bases unmatched to any gene: 4. The CDR3 nucleotides read TGCAGTGCTAGAGATTTGAGCGGGGCGAACACCGGGGAGCTGTTTTTT. It specifies CSARDLSGANTGELFF.

This rearrangement joins TRBV11-2 to TRBJ1-4; possibly TRBD1 for D (6 bases). This CDR3 is built from 14 residues. CDR1 and CDR2 (germline): SGHAT, FQNNGV. V lost 5 bases and J 4 bases, leaving 11 bases between the germline ends. CDR3 DNA: TGTGCCAGCAGCCCCCAGGGGAGTAATGAAAAACTGTTTTTT. Translating it yields CASSPQGSNEKLFF.

Only a few counts were recorded for this clonotype. The rearrangement uses TRBV12-3 or TRBV12-4 and TRBJ2-4, with D hard to call. This CDR3 spans 13 amino acids. V lost 6 bases, J lost 1 base, and 7 bases lay in between. The CDR3 loop is CASRGEAKNIQYF. DNA of the CDR3: TGTGCCAGCAGGGGTGAGGCCAAAAACATTCAGTACTTC.

This clonotype was seen a few times. This sequence joins TRBV5-1 and TRBJ2-1, with 7 bases that match TRBD1. V shed 4 bases and J 6 bases; nucleotides not matched to a gene: 7. The CDR3 covers 14 residues. Looked up from germline, CDR1 is SGHRS and CDR2 is YFSETQ. Written as DNA, the CDR3 is TGCGCCAGCAGCGCGCGACAGGGTCGCAATGAGCAGTTCTTC. Translated: CASSARQGRNEQFF.

The chain uses TRBV6-1 and TRBJ2-3, with 9 bases matching TRBD2. V lost 3 bases to trimming and J lost 6 bases; unmatched junction nucleotides: 7. The CDR3 length is 15 residues. The germline gives CDR1 MNHNS, CDR2 SASEGT. The CDR3 coding sequence is TGTGCCAGCAGTGACCAGGGACTAGCAGCTGATACGCAGTATTTT. This codes for CASSDQGLAADTQYF.

The chain has TRBV6-1 and TRBJ2-7, with no clear D. The germline CDR1 and CDR2 sequences are MNHNS and SASEGT. The CDR3 extends over 16 amino acids. V lost 6 bases and J 3 bases, leaving 21 bases between the germline ends. The CDR3 DNA is TGTGCCAGCAGGCCTGGACGGAGCCTCATTTACTACGAGCAGTACTTC. Its protein is CASRPGRSLIYYEQYF.

The gene calls are TRBV20-1 and TRBJ2-7; 8 bases agree with TRBD2. This CDR3 has 13 amino acids. From germline, CDR1 is DFQATT and CDR2 SNEGSKA (reference sequence). The V segment lost 5 bases and the J segment 2 bases; nucleotides outside the gene matches: 5. The CDR3 DNA sequence: TGCAGTGCTGTAAGCGGGAGTACCTACGAGCAGTACTTC. Encoded protein: CSAVSGSTYEQYF.

The V and J genes are TRBV5-1 and TRBJ1-2; D is possibly TRBD1 (5 bases). The CDR3 is made up of 14 amino acids. Germline values: CDR1 SGHRS, CDR2 YFSETQ. V lost 0 bases and J lost 4, with 10 bases in between. CDR3 residues: CASSLVGDLYGYTF. For the CDR3, the DNA is TGCGCCAGCAGCTTGGTGGGGGACCTCTATGGCTACACCTTC.

This clonotype was observed a few times. This chain connects TRBV6-2 or TRBV6-3 to TRBJ2-6; tentatively, D is TRBD1 (5 bases). The CDR3 is made up of 17 amino acids. Germline CDR1 MNHEY, CDR2 SVGEGT. Trimming left V 6 bases short and J 7 bases short, with 22 bases between. DNA of the CDR3: TGTGCCAGCAGCCATGACAGTCCCCTCTGGGGAGCCAACGTCCTGACTTTC. Its translation is CASSHDSPLWGANVLTF.

Only a few counts were recorded for this clonotype. The gene calls are TRBV5-1 and TRBJ2-7; D may be TRBD1 (6 bases). The germline V gene has CDR1 SGHRS and CDR2 YFSETQ. V was clipped by 0 bases and J by 7 bases, with 17 bases between them. The CDR3 has 15 amino acids. CDR3 sequence reads: CASSLVQGRTLEQYF. The CDR3 region has the DNA TGCGCCAGCAGCTTGGTACAGGGCCGTACATTGGAGCAGTACTTC. The full variable domain, completed using reference TRBV5-1 and TRBJ2-7, is KAGVTQTPRYLIKTRGQQVTLSCSPISGHRSVSWYQQTPGQGLQFLFEYFSETQRNKGNFPGRFSGRQFSNSRSEMNVSTLELGDSALYLCASSLVQGRTLEQYFGPGTRLTVT.

In its sample, this clonotype was seen a few times. The V and J genes are TRBV4-2 and TRBJ2-7; 9 bases are a match to TRBD2. Germline CDR1 is LGHNA and CDR2 is YNFKEQ. V lost 3 bases to trimming and J lost 4 bases; unmatched junction nucleotides: 16. This CDR3 is built from 18 residues. CDR3: CASSQRSPKSGGRYEQYF. CDR3 bases: TGTGCCAGCAGCCAGAGATCACCCAAAAGCGGGGGGAGGTACGAGCAGTACTTC.

This clonotype has ten or more counts. This sequence joins TRBV6-1 and TRBJ2-7, with TRBD1 matching over 7 bases. This CDR3 has 14 amino acids. V trimming: 6 bases; J trimming: 3 bases; junction bases outside the gene matches: 8. Germline V CDR1 and CDR2: MNHNS, SASEGT. The CDR3 loop is CASRLRQGGYEQYF. CDR3 sequence (DNA): TGTGCCAGCAGACTACGACAGGGCGGCTACGAGCAGTACTTC.

This clonotype was found a few times. The rearrangement links TRBV2 to TRBJ2-1; TRBD1 aligns across 7 bases. Germline assignment: CDR1 SNHLY and CDR2 FYNNEI. With V trimmed by 6 bases and J by 4 bases, 6 bases remained unmatched. This CDR3 is built from 14 residues. The CDR3 bases are TGTGCCAGCAGGGAAAGGACAGGATACAATGAGCAGTTCTTC. Translating gives CASRERTGYNEQFF.

V gene TRBV6-6 combines with J gene TRBJ2-2, with TRBD1 as a possible D gene (6 bases). From germline, CDR1 is MNHNY and CDR2 SVGAGI (reference sequence). CDR3 size: 13 residues. Between the trimmed V and J ends, which lost 10 bases and 1 base, there was a span of 10 bases. In DNA, the CDR3 is TGTGCCAATCGACAGGTGAACACCGGGGAGCTGTTTTTT. Translating it yields CANRQVNTGELFF.

The chain links TRBV13 to TRBJ2-3, with unresolved D. The germline V gene encodes CDR1 PRHDT and CDR2 FYEKMQ (reference sequence). The CDR3 spans 14 residues. Trimming removed 2 bases at V and 2 bases at J, with 8 bases between. This CDR3 reads CASSLRAHTDTQYF. The CDR3, as DNA: TGTGCCAGCAGCTTAAGAGCCCACACAGATACGCAGTATTTT.